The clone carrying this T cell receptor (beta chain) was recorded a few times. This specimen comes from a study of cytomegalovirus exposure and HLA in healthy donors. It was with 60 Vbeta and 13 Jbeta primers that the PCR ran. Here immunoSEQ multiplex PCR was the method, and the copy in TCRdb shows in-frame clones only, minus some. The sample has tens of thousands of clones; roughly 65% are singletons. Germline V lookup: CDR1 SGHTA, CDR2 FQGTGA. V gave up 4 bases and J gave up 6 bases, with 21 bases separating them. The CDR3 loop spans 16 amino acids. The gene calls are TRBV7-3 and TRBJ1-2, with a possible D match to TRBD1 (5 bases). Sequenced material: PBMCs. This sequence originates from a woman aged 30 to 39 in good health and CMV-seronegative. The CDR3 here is CASSSLGAGQSDGYTF. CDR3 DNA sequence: TGTGCCAGCAGCTCTCTTGGGGCGGGGCAGTCGGATGGCTACACCTTC.